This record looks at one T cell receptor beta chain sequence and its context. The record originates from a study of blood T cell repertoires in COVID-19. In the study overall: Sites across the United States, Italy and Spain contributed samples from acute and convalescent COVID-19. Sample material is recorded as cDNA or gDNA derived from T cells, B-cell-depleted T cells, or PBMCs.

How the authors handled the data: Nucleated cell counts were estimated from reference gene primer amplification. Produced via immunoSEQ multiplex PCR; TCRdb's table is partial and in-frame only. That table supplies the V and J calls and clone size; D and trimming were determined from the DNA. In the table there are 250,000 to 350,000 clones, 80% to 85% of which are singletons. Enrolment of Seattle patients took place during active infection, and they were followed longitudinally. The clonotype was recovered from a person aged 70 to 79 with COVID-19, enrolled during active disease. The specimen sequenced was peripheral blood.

The chain's CDR3 is CASSDHPGTGVHEQFF. The CDR3 DNA reads as TGTGCCAGCAGTGATCATCCCGGGACAGGGGTCCATGAGCAGTTCTTC. The V gene is TRBV6-4, the J gene TRBJ2-1; TRBD1 matches 10 bases. This CDR3 has 16 residues. V gave up 3 bases and J gave up 8 bases; unmatched junction bases: 10. CDR1 is MRHNA and CDR2 is SNTAGT in the germline V gene.